Reported below is one T cell receptor beta chain. The antigen it binds to is not known. Per-base quality was not reported, and no clone a single base away is much larger than it. This sample is part of a study of a mutant IDH1 vaccine in newly diagnosed glioma (dated by TCRdb to the early 2020s). With regard to the full study: Patients were given eight vaccinations, in weeks 1, 3, 5, 7, 11, 15, 19 and 23, which matched visits V03 through V10. Vaccination started 4-6 weeks after radiotherapy alone, or was given together with temozolomide cycles in the groups whose treatment included chemotherapy. Of the 25 to 35 patients who were treated, about 62% were male and roughly 40% were female, and the mean age was around 40 years. Before enrollment, most patients had been given radiochemotherapy with temozolomide as standard therapy, while the rest had received either radiotherapy alone or temozolomide alone. Peripheral blood samples were drawn at six visits, namely V03 (baseline), V05, V07, V10, V12 and V13. Longitudinal TCRB deep sequencing was done for 25 to 30 treated patients, wherever samples were available for exploratory analyses. Broader findings and caveats from the paper: Changes in the top peripheral T cell clonotypes picked up by TCRB sequencing did not appear to be linked to pseudoprogression. The authors stated that sample limitations prevented analyses of patient blood samples from being reproduced. Vaccine-induced immune responses across multiple MHC alleles were detected in 80% to 95% of patients. PBMC samples for TCRB deep sequencing were selected based on availability.

Per the publication, the time point label means: week 11, during vaccination. Every vaccine dose consisted of 300 ug of a 20-mer mutant IDH1 peptide in Montanide, administered subcutaneously together with topical imiquimod. The donors had newly diagnosed IDH1-mutant astrocytomas of WHO grade 3 or 4 that showed loss of nuclear ATRX. The samples were drawn from NOA16, a multicentre, single-arm, open-label phase I trial in Germany that tested a mutant IDH1 peptide vaccine in humans for the first time. The DNeasy Blood and Tissue Kit was used to extract genomic DNA from EDTA blood for TCRB sequencing. Libraries were built with the immunoSEQ multiplex PCR assay. Following the manufacturer's protocol, the hsTCRB Kit was used to amplify rearranged TCR beta chain sequences. Sequencing of TCRB libraries was carried out on an Illumina MiSeq. The paper's processing steps were these. The kit vendor's proprietary platform handled demultiplexing, trimming and gene mapping. In TCRdb, the immuneACCESS table is reduced to in-frame sequences with V and J assigned. These tables do not hold every clone; where another copy was compared, an unresolved V gene accounts for under half, and the others remain unexplained. The V and J calls and clone size come from that table; D and trimming were worked out from the DNA. Counted in this sample were about 40,000 clones; roughly 89% of them appeared once. Approximately 2% of the sample is taken by the ten largest.

For this chain, trimming is 1 base at the V end and 1 base at the J end, and the number of junction bases without a gene match is 3. The germline V gene sets CDR1 to LGHNT and CDR2 to FRNRAP. The CDR3 has 16 amino acids, counting the end cysteine and phenylalanine. Left in the record is the CDR3 DNA by itself, 48 bases read in frame from the first base. This sequence uses TRBV12-5 and TRBJ2-2, and 7 bases in between align with TRBD1. The sample was PBMCs, taken from a glioma patient whose treatment included an IDH1 peptide vaccine. The receptor was derived from a man aged 35 to 55 with glioma. Here is the DNA: TGTGCTAGTGGTTTGGGAAGGACAGGGAACACCGGGGAGCTGTTTTTT. This gives the protein CASGLGRTGNTGELFF.